The 13 T cell receptor beta chains given below trace back to one sample, sequenced in a study of CD4 and CD8 cells across lung adenocarcinoma regions. TCRdb passed the PCR reads through MiXCR, listing each CDR3 protein once. The sample includes approximately 25,000 distinct CDR3 sequences, 53% of them seen just once. What was sequenced was CD8+ T cells from the center of a lung tumor. Source of these receptors: a male donor with lung adenocarcinoma. The CD4 and CD8 labels of this study may be unreliable.

Ten or more counts support this clonotype. This chain connects TRBV6-1 to TRBJ1-1; TRBD1 aligns across 10 bases. Trimming removed 3 bases from V and 9 bases from J; junction bases left unmatched: 4. This CDR3 is built from 13 residues. From germline, CDR1 is MNHNS and CDR2 SASEGT. CDR3 DNA sequence: TGTGCCAGCAGTGACGGGACAGGGGCGCAAGCTTTCTTT. Translated: CASSDGTGAQAFF.

Note on this clonotype: One junction end does not reproduce the germline sequence, and a read error may be involved. The rearrangement uses TRBV20-1 and TRBJ2-4; 7 nucleotides agree with TRBD1. The germline CDR1 and CDR2 sequences are DFQATT and SNEGSKA (reference sequence). This CDR3 has 16 residues. The CDR3 loop is CCASGLGGWDQETQYF. In nucleotides, the CDR3 is TGCTGTGCTTCGGGGCTAGGGGGCTGGGACCAAGAGACTCAGTACTTC.

The rearrangement joins TRBV6-1 to TRBJ2-4; possibly TRBD1 for D (6 bases). V lost 3 bases, J lost 12 bases, and 24 bases lay in between. The germline V gene has CDR1 MNHNS and CDR2 SASEGT. The CDR3 is 16 residues long. The CDR3 DNA follows: TGTGCCAGCAGTGACGCCGGGCTGGGGGCCAAGAATACTCAGTACTTC. It encodes CASSDAGLGAKNTQYF.

Only a few counts were recorded for this clonotype. The rearrangement links TRBV15 to TRBJ1-2; 7 nucleotides line up with TRBD1. In germline, CDR1 is LNHNV, CDR2 YYDKDF (reference sequence). The V gene end was trimmed by 0 bases and the J gene end by 0 bases; junction bases not matched to a gene: 4. This CDR3 spans 16 amino acids. The CDR3 spells CATSRDLGTANYGYTF. The CDR3 region has the DNA TGTGCCACCAGCAGAGATCTCGGGACAGCTAACTATGGCTACACCTTC.

This clonotype has a count of ten or more. The chain combines TRBV27 with TRBJ2-1, with a weak D call TRBD2 (6 bases). V shed 7 bases and J shed 7 bases, with 17 bases lying between them. Germline values: CDR1 MNHEY, CDR2 SMNVEV (reference sequence). This CDR3 is built from 14 residues. As DNA, the CDR3 is TGTGCCAGCAATGCGGGGCCGTGGGGGAATGAGCAGTTCTTC. Translation: CASNAGPWGNEQFF.

This clonotype was seen ten or more times. This chain links TRBV6-5 with TRBJ2-1; 15 bases match TRBD2. Germline-derived CDR1 and CDR2 are MNHEY and SVGAGI. The CDR3 contains 16 residues. V gave up 4 bases and J gave up 6 bases; unmatched junction bases: 4. For the CDR3, the DNA is TGTGCCAGCAGTTTTCGGACTAGCGGGAGGGGCAATGAGCAGTTCTTC. It translates to CASSFRTSGRGNEQFF.

The chain carries TRBV7-2 and TRBJ2-1; D is ambiguous. V lost 5 bases, J lost 2 bases, and 7 bases lay in between. CDR3 length: 13 residues. CDR1 and CDR2 (germline): SGHTA, FQGNSA. Written as DNA, the CDR3 is TGTGCCAGCAGCGACAATCCCTACAATGAGCAGTTCTTC. Translating it yields CASSDNPYNEQFF. Looking up the rest from reference TRBV7-2 and TRBJ2-1 gives the full variable domain: GAGVSQSPSNKVTEKGKDVELRCDPISGHTALYWYRQSLGQGLEFLIYFQGNSAPDKSGLPSDRFSAERTGGSVSTLTIQRTQQEDSAVYLCASSDNPYNEQFFGPGTRLTVL.

This clonotype came up many times. The J gene is TRBJ2-7, the V gene TRBV6-5; the match to TRBD2 covers 8 bases. With 0 bases clipped from V and 4 bases from J, the junction kept 5 bases outside the gene matches. The germline V gene has CDR1 MNHEY and CDR2 SVGAGI. The CDR3 runs 15 residues. CDR3 in amino acids: CASSYSAGVAYEQYF. The CDR3 DNA is TGTGCCAGCAGTTACTCAGCGGGAGTTGCGTACGAGCAGTACTTC.

CDR3 nucleotide sequence: TGTGGCGGCAGGGGGCGGGGAGCCAAAAATACGCAGTACTTC. Protein sequence: CGGRGRGAKNTQYF. The chain combines TRBV6-1 with TRBJ2-4; 8 nucleotides agree with TRBD1. The germline V gene encodes CDR1 MNHNS and CDR2 SASEGT. CDR3 size: 14 residues.

This clonotype showed up many times. This clone may be a read error of a much larger clone one base away. This sequence joins TRBV6-1 and TRBJ2-1; D is unclear. Germline V lookup: CDR1 MNHNS, CDR2 SASEGT. The CDR3 is made up of 12 amino acids. V shed 6 bases and J shed 10 bases, with 13 bases lying between them. The CDR3 reads CASSGGPREQFF. CDR3 DNA sequence: TGTGCCAGCAGCGGTGGCCCGAGGGAGCAGTTCTTC.

V and J are TRBV10-1 and TRBJ2-4; TRBD1 or TRBD2 may be the D gene (5 bases each). Germline assignment: CDR1 WNHNN and CDR2 SYGVQD (reference sequence). CDR3 length: 14 residues. CDR3 coding DNA: TGCGGCGGCACGGGGCTGTGTGCCAAAAATACTCAGTACTTC. This translates into CGGTGLCAKNTQYF.

With regard to this clonotype: The junction differs from germline at one of its ends, possibly a read error. V is TRBV10-1 and J is TRBJ2-4, with D hard to call. This CDR3 has 14 residues. From germline, CDR1 is WNHNN and CDR2 SYGVQD (reference sequence). The CDR3 DNA reads as TGCGCCAGCACGGGCAGATGTGCCAAAGATACTCAGTATTTC. Its translation: CASTGRCAKDTQYF.

In this sample, this clonotype turned up many times. J is TRBJ2-1 and V is TRBV14, with D tentatively TRBD2 (5 bases). Looked up from germline, CDR1 is SGHDN and CDR2 is FVKESK. V lost 3 bases and J 2 bases, leaving 8 bases between the germline ends. The CDR3 is 14 residues long. The DNA for the CDR3 is TGTGCCAGCAGCCAGGCACTAGCCTACAATGAGCAGTTCTTC. Protein product: CASSQALAYNEQFF.